This T cell receptor (beta chain) derives from a study of technical replicates of blood from several donors. Generated by immunoSEQ multiplex PCR, the TCRdb table keeps only in-frame clones and is missing some. The repertoire has roughly 80,000 clones, roughly 96% of them found once; the top ten carry around 0.18%. Germline V gene lookup returns CDR1 MNHNS and CDR2 SASEGT. The CDR3 contains 15 residues. The V end lost 3 bases, the J end lost 8 bases, and 16 bases lay between the germline ends. V and J are TRBV6-1 and TRBJ2-2; the D is unclear. Material for sequencing was T cells isolated from PBMCs. The TCR originated in a human donor in good health. This chain's CDR3 is CASSDFLAGSGELFF. CDR3 nucleotide sequence: TGTGCCAGCAGTGACTTCTTGGCCGGGTCTGGGGAGCTGTTTTTT.